This TCR beta chain is drawn from a study of blood T cell repertoires in COVID-19. The germline V gene has CDR1 LNHDA and CDR2 SQIVND (reference sequence). V was clipped by 4 bases and J by 0 bases; unmatched bases: 7. This CDR3 is built from 16 residues. The repertoire was sequenced with immunoSEQ multiplex PCR; TCRdb's copy has only in-frame clones and lacks some. The sample lists 250,000 to 400,000 clones; around 90% were seen once. Cohorts were determined from participant-reported clinical history. Recovery among Cohort 3 donors was established by two negative PCRs, clearance, or symptom resolution.

This TCR was sampled from a man in his sixties who had recovered from COVID-19. The sample comprised PBMCs or T cells enriched from blood (not recorded which). V is TRBV19 and J is TRBJ2-3, with 7 bases identical to TRBD1. The CDR3 DNA follows: TGTGCCAGTAGTAGACAGGGAGACGGAAGCACAGATACGCAGTATTTT. It is translated as CASSRQGDGSTDTQYF.